This record concerns one TCR beta chain sequence. Germline V gene sequence: CDR1 MNHEY, CDR2 SMNVEV (reference sequence). The CDR3 loop spans 14 amino acids. With a J-beta primer mix and a sample-barcoded 5' primer, a second PCR ran 7 to 11 cycles. Tagging of each cDNA molecule was performed by a template-switch adaptor with 12 random nucleotides. TCRdb reprocessed the 5' RACE reads with MiXCR, giving one entry per CDR3 protein. The repertoire holds hundreds of thousands of distinct CDR3 sequences, with 20% to 30% as singletons. The data stem from a study of blood T cells in healthy people across ages. Peripheral blood, about 9.4 milliliters per donor, was collected. The same sample was also used in a study of T cells of mothers and their children.

The chain combines TRBV27 with TRBJ2-5; 7 bases are shared with TRBD1. The better agreement between TRBJ2-1 and the DNA end casts doubt on the J call. The receptor was isolated from a boy between 10 and 17 years old in good health. Sequenced: blood. Written as DNA, the CDR3 is TGTGCCAGCAGTGCTTGGGACAGCCTCAATGAGCAGTTCTTC. This translates into CASSAWDSLNEQFF.